Listed below are T cell receptor beta chains from one sample, sequenced in a study of shared clonotypes between healthy human individuals. TCRdb's copy holds only in-frame clones and misses some; the assay was immunoSEQ multiplex PCR. The sample yields about 500,000 clones, approximately 71% seen once. Specimen: PBMCs. These receptors all come from a woman aged 40 to 55 in good health. Some clones in this sample may be carry-over from other donors' samples. Both conserved end residues are part of each CDR3. Fields, in order: clone size, D gene, J gene, V gene, CDR3 protein, CDR3 DNA. D genes are given only for firm matches. Size is omitted from some rows. Given values are once, few, many or a class for expanded clones.

abundance: once
d_gene: -
j_gene: TRBJ1-5
v_gene: TRBV6-1
CDR3aa: CASSEQGIGWQPQHF
CDR3nt: TGTGCCAGCAGTGAACAGGGGATAGGATGGCAGCCCCAGCATTTT

abundance: -
d_gene: TRBD2
j_gene: TRBJ2-5
v_gene: TRBV11-2
CDR3aa: CASSLAGGETQYF
CDR3nt: TGTGCCAGCAGCCTCGCGGGAGGGGAGACCCAGTACTTC

abundance: -
d_gene: TRBD2
j_gene: TRBJ2-7
v_gene: TRBV2
CDR3aa: CASSLSGNYEQYF
CDR3nt: TGTGCCAGCAGCCTTAGCGGGAACTACGAGCAGTACTTC

abundance: -
d_gene: -
j_gene: TRBJ2-1
v_gene: TRBV6-5
CDR3aa: CASSSRLGGMNEQFF
CDR3nt: TGTGCCAGCAGTTCCCGGCTTGGGGGCATGAATGAGCAGTTCTTC

abundance: -
d_gene: -
j_gene: TRBJ2-7
v_gene: TRBV7-2
CDR3aa: CASSLAFRYEQYF
CDR3nt: TGTGCCAGCAGCTTAGCTTTCCGTTACGAGCAGTACTTC

abundance: -
d_gene: TRBD2
j_gene: TRBJ2-7
v_gene: TRBV7-2
CDR3aa: CASSLDFGRVPYEQYF
CDR3nt: TGTGCCAGCAGCTTAGATTTCGGGAGGGTACCCTACGAGCAGTACTTC

abundance: -
d_gene: -
j_gene: TRBJ2-1
v_gene: TRBV4-1
CDR3aa: CASSQLSFGYNEQFF
CDR3nt: TGCGCCAGCAGCCAACTATCTTTTGGTTACAATGAGCAGTTCTTC

abundance: -
d_gene: -
j_gene: TRBJ1-1
v_gene: TRBV5-1
CDR3aa: CASSTGLGMNTEAFF
CDR3nt: TGCGCCAGCAGCACGGGACTGGGCATGAACACTGAAGCTTTCTTT

abundance: -
d_gene: TRBD2
j_gene: TRBJ2-7
v_gene: TRBV18
CDR3aa: CASSLELAGASYEQYF
CDR3nt: TGTGCCAGCTCACTCGAACTAGCGGGTGCTTCCTACGAGCAGTACTTC

abundance: -
d_gene: TRBD2
j_gene: TRBJ2-3
v_gene: TRBV4-1
CDR3aa: CASSQVDRPSGRVTWYTQYF
CDR3nt: TGCGCCAGCAGCCAAGTTGACAGACCTAGCGGGAGGGTCACCTGGTATACGCAGTATTTT

abundance: many
d_gene: TRBD1
j_gene: TRBJ1-5
v_gene: TRBV6-5
CDR3aa: CASSWGQGEQPQHF
CDR3nt: TGTGCCAGCAGTTGGGGACAGGGCGAACAGCCCCAGCATTTT

abundance: -
d_gene: -
j_gene: TRBJ2-2
v_gene: TRBV7-2
CDR3aa: CASSQGGSFTGELFF
CDR3nt: TGTGCCAGCAGCCAAGGCGGGTCATTCACCGGGGAGCTGTTTTTT

abundance: once
d_gene: TRBD2
j_gene: TRBJ2-1
v_gene: TRBV5-1
CDR3aa: CASSLGGLAGRSEQFF
CDR3nt: TGCGCCAGCAGCCTGGGGGGGCTAGCGGGAAGGAGTGAGCAGTTCTTC

abundance: few
d_gene: -
j_gene: TRBJ2-2
v_gene: TRBV29-1
CDR3aa: CSVRTDGELFF
CDR3nt: TGCAGCGTCAGGACAGACGGGGAGCTGTTTTTT

abundance: -
d_gene: TRBD2
j_gene: TRBJ2-4
v_gene: TRBV27
CDR3aa: CASSPSGRPGAKNIQYF
CDR3nt: TGTGCCAGCAGTCCTAGCGGGAGGCCGGGGGCCAAAAACATTCAGTACTTC

abundance: many
d_gene: -
j_gene: TRBJ2-5
v_gene: TRBV27
CDR3aa: CASSLNKGAGPQETQYF
CDR3nt: TGTGCCAGCAGTTTAAACAAAGGGGCAGGCCCGCAAGAGACCCAGTACTTC

abundance: -
d_gene: -
j_gene: TRBJ2-3
v_gene: TRBV6-4
CDR3aa: CASSDGVSGTDTQYF
CDR3nt: TGTGCCAGCAGTGACGGGGTGTCCGGCACAGATACGCAGTATTTT

abundance: -
d_gene: TRBD2
j_gene: TRBJ2-1
v_gene: TRBV27
CDR3aa: CANSLSTSGRYNEQFF
CDR3nt: TGTGCCAACAGTTTATCGACTAGCGGACGATACAATGAGCAGTTCTTC

abundance: -
d_gene: -
j_gene: TRBJ2-7
v_gene: TRBV7-6
CDR3aa: CASSLGAGSSYEQYF
CDR3nt: TGTGCCAGCAGCTTAGGGGCTGGAAGCTCCTACGAGCAGTACTTC

abundance: -
d_gene: TRBD2
j_gene: TRBJ2-5
v_gene: TRBV9
CDR3aa: CASSVGGLAGQETQYF
CDR3nt: TGTGCCAGCAGCGTAGGAGGACTAGCGGGACAAGAGACCCAGTACTTC

abundance: -
d_gene: -
j_gene: TRBJ2-7
v_gene: TRBV7-3
CDR3aa: CASSLTGGYEQYF
CDR3nt: TGTGCCAGCAGCTTAACAGGGGGCTACGAGCAGTACTTC

abundance: -
d_gene: TRBD1
j_gene: TRBJ1-1
v_gene: TRBV5-1
CDR3aa: CASSLATGPGNTEAFF
CDR3nt: TGCGCCAGCAGCTTGGCGACAGGGCCCGGGAACACTGAAGCTTTCTTT

abundance: few
d_gene: -
j_gene: TRBJ1-1
v_gene: TRBV28
CDR3aa: CASSPPPGPEAFF
CDR3nt: TGTGCCAGCAGTCCGCCCCCGGGGCCTGAAGCTTTCTTT

abundance: -
d_gene: -
j_gene: TRBJ2-3
v_gene: TRBV2
CDR3aa: CASRAGDTQYF
CDR3nt: TGTGCCAGCAGGGCGGGAGATACGCAGTATTTT

abundance: once
d_gene: TRBD1
j_gene: TRBJ2-1
v_gene: TRBV6-1
CDR3aa: CASSTGTGGGLAFF
CDR3nt: TGTGCCAGCAGTACCGGGACAGGGGGCGGCTTAGCGTTCTTC

abundance: -
d_gene: -
j_gene: TRBJ2-5
v_gene: TRBV7-6
CDR3aa: CASSNRQQETQYF
CDR3nt: TGTGCCAGCAGCAACAGACAGCAAGAGACCCAGTACTTC

abundance: -
d_gene: TRBD1
j_gene: TRBJ2-3
v_gene: TRBV5-1
CDR3aa: CASSLLQGTDTQYF
CDR3nt: TGCGCCAGCAGCTTGTTACAGGGGACAGATACGCAGTATTTT

abundance: -
d_gene: -
j_gene: TRBJ1-1
v_gene: TRBV10-3
CDR3aa: CAIGPGPNTEAFF
CDR3nt: TGTGCCATCGGACCGGGCCCGAACACTGAAGCTTTCTTT